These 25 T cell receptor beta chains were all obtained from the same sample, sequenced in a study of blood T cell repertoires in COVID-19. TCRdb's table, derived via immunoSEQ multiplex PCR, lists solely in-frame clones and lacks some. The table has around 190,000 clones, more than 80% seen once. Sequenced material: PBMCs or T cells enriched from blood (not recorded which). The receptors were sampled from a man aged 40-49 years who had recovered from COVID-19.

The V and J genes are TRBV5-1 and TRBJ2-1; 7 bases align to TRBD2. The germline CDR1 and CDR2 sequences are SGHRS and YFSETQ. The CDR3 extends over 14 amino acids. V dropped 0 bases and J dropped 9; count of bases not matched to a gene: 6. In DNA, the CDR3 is TGCGCCAGCAGCTTGGGGGAGGGAGACAGTGAGCAGTTCTTC. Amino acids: CASSLGEGDSEQFF.

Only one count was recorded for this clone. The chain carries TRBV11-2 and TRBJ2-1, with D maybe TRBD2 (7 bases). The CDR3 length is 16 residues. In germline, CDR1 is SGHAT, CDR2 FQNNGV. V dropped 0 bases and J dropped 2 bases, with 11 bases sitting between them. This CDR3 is CASSLEGGATYNEQFF. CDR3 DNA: TGTGCCAGCAGCTTAGAAGGGGGGGCCACCTACAATGAGCAGTTCTTC.

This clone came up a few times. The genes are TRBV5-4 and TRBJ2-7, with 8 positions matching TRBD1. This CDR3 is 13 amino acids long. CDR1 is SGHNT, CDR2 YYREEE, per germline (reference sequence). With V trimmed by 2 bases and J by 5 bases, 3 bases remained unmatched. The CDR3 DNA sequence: TGTGCCAGCAGCTTACAGGGGGTCCACGAGCAGTACTTC. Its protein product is CASSLQGVHEQYF.

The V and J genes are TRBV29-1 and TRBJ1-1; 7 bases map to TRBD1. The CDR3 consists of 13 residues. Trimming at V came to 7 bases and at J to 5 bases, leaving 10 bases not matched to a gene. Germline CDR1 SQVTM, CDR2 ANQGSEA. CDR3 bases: TGCAGCGGCACGGGACAGCAAGGGACTGAAGCTTTCTTT. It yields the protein CSGTGQQGTEAFF.

The chain's CDR3 is CASSPGGSETYEQYF. CDR3 nucleotide sequence: TGTGCCAGCAGCCCGGGAGGGAGTGAAACCTACGAGCAGTACTTC. V and J are TRBV4-2 and TRBJ2-7, with 8 bases lining up with TRBD2. The CDR3 has 15 amino acids. Unmatched junction bases numbered 7, after V lost 4 bases and J lost 2 bases. The germline V gene encodes CDR1 LGHNA and CDR2 YNFKEQ.

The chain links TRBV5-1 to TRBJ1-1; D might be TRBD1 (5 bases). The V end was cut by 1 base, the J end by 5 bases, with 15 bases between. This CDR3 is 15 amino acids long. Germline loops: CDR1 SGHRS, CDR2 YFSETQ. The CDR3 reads CASSLSPARGTEAFF. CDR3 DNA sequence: TGCGCCAGCAGCTTGAGCCCAGCCCGGGGGACTGAAGCTTTCTTT.

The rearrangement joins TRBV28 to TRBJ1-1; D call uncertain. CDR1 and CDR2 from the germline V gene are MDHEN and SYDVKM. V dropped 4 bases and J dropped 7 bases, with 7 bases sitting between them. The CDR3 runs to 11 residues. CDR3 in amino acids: CASSSGGEAFF. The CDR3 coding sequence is TGTGCCAGCAGTTCGGGAGGTGAAGCTTTCTTT.

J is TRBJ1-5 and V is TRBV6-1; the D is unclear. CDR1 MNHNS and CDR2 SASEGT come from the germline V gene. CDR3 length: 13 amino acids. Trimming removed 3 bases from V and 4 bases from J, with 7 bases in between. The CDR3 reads CASSDGRNQPQHF. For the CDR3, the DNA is TGTGCCAGCAGTGATGGCCGTAATCAGCCCCAGCATTTT.

CDR3 loop: CASSKQGAQYF. For the CDR3, the DNA is TGTGCCAGCAGTAAGCAAGGAGCGCAGTATTTT. The V call is TRBV2, the J call TRBJ2-3; D remains ambiguous. CDR1 and CDR2 (germline): SNHLY, FYNNEI. The ends were cut back, 5 bases at V and 10 bases at J, with 10 bases in the middle. CDR3 length: 11 residues.

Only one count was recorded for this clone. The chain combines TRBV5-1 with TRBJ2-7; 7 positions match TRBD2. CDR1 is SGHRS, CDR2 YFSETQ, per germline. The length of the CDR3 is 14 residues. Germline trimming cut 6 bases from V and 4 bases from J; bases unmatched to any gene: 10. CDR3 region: CASTVGGGAYEQYF. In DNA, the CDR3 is TGCGCCAGCACCGTGGGGGGGGGAGCGTACGAGCAGTACTTC. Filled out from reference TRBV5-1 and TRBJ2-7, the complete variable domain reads KAGVTQTPRYLIKTRGQQVTLSCSPISGHRSVSWYQQTPGQGLQFLFEYFSETQRNKGNFPGRFSGRQFSNSRSEMNVSTLELGDSALYLCASTVGGGAYEQYFGPGTRLTVT.

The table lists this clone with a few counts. CDR3 loop: CASSGGPGGGNQPQHF. The CDR3 DNA reads TGTGCCAGCAGCGGCGGCCCCGGAGGAGGCAATCAGCCCCAGCATTTT. The chain joins TRBV9 to TRBJ1-5; D is uncertain. Trimming removed 3 bases from V and 2 bases from J, with 15 bases in between. The CDR3 spans 16 residues. Germline V lookup: CDR1 SGDLS, CDR2 YYNGEE.

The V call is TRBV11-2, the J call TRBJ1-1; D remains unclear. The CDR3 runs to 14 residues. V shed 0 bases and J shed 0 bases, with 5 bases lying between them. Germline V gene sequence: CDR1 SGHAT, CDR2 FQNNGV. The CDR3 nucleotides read TGTGCCAGCAGCTTAGAACAAATGAACACTGAAGCTTTCTTT. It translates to CASSLEQMNTEAFF.

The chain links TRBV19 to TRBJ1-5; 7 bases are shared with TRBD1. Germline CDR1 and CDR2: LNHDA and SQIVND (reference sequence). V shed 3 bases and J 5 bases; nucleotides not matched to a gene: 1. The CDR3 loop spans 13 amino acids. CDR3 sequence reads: CASSIDRDQPQHF. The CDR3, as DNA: TGTGCCAGTAGTATTGACAGGGATCAGCCCCAGCATTTT.

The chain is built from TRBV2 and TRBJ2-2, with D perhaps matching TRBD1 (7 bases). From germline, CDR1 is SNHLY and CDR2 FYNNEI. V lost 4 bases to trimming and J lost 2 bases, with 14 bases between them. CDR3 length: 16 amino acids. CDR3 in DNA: TGTGCCAGCAGTGCCCAGACAGGGACTAACACCGGGGAGCTGTTTTTT. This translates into CASSAQTGTNTGELFF.

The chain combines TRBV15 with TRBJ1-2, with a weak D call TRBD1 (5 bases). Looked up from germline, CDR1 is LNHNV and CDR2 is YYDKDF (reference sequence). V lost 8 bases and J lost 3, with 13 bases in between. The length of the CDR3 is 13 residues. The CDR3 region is CATGQGYDYGYTF. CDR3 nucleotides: TGTGCCACCGGTCAGGGTTACGACTATGGCTACACCTTC.

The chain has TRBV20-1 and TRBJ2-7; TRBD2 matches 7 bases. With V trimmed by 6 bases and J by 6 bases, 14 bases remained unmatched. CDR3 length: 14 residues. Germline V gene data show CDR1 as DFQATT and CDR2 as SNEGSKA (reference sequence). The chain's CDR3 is CSASSEGGPFEQYF. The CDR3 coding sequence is TGCAGTGCGAGTAGTGAGGGAGGGCCCTTCGAGCAGTACTTC.

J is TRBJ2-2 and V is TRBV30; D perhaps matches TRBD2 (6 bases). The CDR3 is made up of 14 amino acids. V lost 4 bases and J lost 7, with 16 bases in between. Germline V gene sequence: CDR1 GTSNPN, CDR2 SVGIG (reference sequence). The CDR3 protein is CAWKGLPTIGELFF. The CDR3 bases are TGTGCCTGGAAGGGACTGCCTACAATCGGGGAGCTGTTTTTT.

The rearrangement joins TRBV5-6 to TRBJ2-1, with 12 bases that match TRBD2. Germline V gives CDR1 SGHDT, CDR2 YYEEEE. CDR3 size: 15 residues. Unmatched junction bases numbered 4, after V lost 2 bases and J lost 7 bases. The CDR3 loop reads CASSFRTSGENEQFF. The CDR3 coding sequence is TGTGCCAGCAGCTTCCGGACTAGCGGGGAGAATGAGCAGTTCTTC.

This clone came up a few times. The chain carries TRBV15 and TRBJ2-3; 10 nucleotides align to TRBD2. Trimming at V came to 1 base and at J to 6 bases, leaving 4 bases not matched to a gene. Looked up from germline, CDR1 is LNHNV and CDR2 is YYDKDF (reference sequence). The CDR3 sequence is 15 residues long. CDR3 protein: CATSRGLAGGDTQYF. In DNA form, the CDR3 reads TGTGCCACCAGCAGAGGACTAGCGGGTGGGGATACGCAGTATTTT. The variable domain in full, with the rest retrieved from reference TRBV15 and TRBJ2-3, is DAMVIQNPRYQVTQFGKPVTLSCSQTLNHNVMYWYQQKSSQAPKLLFHYYDKDFNNEADTPDNFQSRRPNTSFCFLDIRSPGLGDTAMYLCATSRGLAGGDTQYFGPGTRLTVL.

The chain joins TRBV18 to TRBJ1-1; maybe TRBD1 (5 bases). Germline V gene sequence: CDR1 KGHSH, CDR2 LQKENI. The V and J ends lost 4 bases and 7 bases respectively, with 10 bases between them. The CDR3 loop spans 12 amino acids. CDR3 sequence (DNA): TGTGCCAGCTCACGACAGAGGAGTGAAGCTTTCTTT. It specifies CASSRQRSEAFF. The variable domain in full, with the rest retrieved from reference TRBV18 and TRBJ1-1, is NAGVMQNPRHLVRRRGQEARLRCSPMKGHSHVYWYRQLPEEGLKFMVYLQKENIIDESGMPKERFSAEFPKEGPSILRIQQVVRGDSAAYFCASSRQRSEAFFGQGTRLTVV.

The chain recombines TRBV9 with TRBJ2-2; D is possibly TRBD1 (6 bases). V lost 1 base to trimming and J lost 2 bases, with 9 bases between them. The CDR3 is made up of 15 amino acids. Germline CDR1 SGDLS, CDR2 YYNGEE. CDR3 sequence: CASSVRGINTGELFF. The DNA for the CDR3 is TGTGCCAGCAGCGTAAGGGGGATCAACACCGGGGAGCTGTTTTTT.

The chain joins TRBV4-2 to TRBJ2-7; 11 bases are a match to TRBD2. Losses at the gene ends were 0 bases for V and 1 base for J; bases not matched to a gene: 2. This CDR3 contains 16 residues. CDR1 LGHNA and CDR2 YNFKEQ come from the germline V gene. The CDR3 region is CASSQDSGGGSYEQYF. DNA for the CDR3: TGTGCCAGCAGCCAAGATAGCGGGGGGGGTTCCTACGAGCAGTACTTC.

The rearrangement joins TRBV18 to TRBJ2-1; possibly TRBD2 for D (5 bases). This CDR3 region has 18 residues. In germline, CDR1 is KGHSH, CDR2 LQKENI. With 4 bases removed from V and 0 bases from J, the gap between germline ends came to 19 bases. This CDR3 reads CASSQKGPPRGSYNEQFF. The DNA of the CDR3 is TGTGCCAGCTCACAAAAGGGCCCTCCTCGGGGCTCCTACAATGAGCAGTTCTTC.

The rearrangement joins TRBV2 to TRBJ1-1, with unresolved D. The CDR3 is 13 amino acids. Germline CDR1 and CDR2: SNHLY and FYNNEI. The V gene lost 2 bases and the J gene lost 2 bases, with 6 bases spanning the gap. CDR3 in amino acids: CASSETPNTEAFF. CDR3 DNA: TGTGCCAGCAGTGAAACTCCCAACACTGAAGCTTTCTTT.

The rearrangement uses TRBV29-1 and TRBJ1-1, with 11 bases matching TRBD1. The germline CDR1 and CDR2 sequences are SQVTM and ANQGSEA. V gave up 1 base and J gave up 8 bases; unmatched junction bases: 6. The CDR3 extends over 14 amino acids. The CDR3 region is CSVEAGTGGKEAFF. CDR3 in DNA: TGCAGCGTTGAAGCGGGGACAGGGGGTAAGGAAGCTTTCTTT.